Listed here is a single T cell receptor (beta chain). There is no known antigen for this receptor. The data derive from a study of cytomegalovirus exposure and HLA in healthy donors (dated by TCRdb to about 2017). About the full investigation: In an earlier analysis of 587 of the donors, roughly 300 Gb of sequence data and 90 million to 130 million unique TCR beta sequences from roughly 200 million T cells were reported. A later analysis re-analyzed previously published TCR beta repertoires from 500 to 700 donors and added high-resolution HLA genotyping to study TCR occurrence patterns. Roughly 5 DR-DQ haplotypes were handled as single units for association and clustering, since linkage in the cohort was strong. Besides the first cohort of approximately 670 subjects, a separate validation cohort made up of around 120 different subjects was used. Across under 500 genotyped donors of the cohort, an average of about 240,000 unique TCR beta nucleotide sequences per donor were sequenced, and about a sixth of those sequences were non-productive. In an earlier analysis of about 590 of the donors, high-throughput TCR beta sequencing was used to judge whether each TCR beta V gene segment behaved as functional or pseudogenic. An early release covering around 630 HLA-typed donors comprised 250 to 350 gigabases of sequencing data and 85 million or so unique TCR sequences. Every discovery cohort repertoire had been produced on one sequencing platform. In the later analysis, no new phenotypic data were used to find candidate immune exposures; instead, reliance was placed on TCR beta sequences and their occurrence across donors. The number of donors typed differed by locus, with about 620-630 for A, B, C, DRB1 and DQB1, around 500 for DQA1, over 600 for DPA1, and approximately 470 for DPB1. Donor age, sex, ethnicity and CMV serostatus were compiled alongside the repertoire data. The study used immunosequencing to profile the T cell repertoires of 666 subjects and linked those repertoires to cytomegalovirus serostatus. The genetic ancestry cluster associated with self-reported Caucasian donors included approximately 85% of the roughly 410 genotyped donors. A later genetic analysis used genome-wide SNP genotypes for about 65% of the roughly 700 donors, treating that subset as a discovery cohort. The study aimed to test whether signatures of past pathogen exposure could be identified by cataloging public T cell receptors. To predict cytomegalovirus infection status, the study brought together high-throughput TCR immunosequencing, statistical association of individual TCRs with disease status, and machine learning. HLA typing covered class I and class II loci at four-digit resolution.

Library method: the immunoSEQ multiplex PCR assay. A mixture of 60 forward primers for TCR Vbeta segments and 13 reverse primers for TCR Jbeta segments was used in the multiplex PCR. The CDR3 region of rearranged TCR beta genes was amplified from genomic DNA by a multiplex PCR assay. The amplified TCR beta libraries were sequenced on the Illumina HiSeq System as 87-base-pair reads. As for how the authors treated the data: A later analysis tallied roughly 78 million unique TCR beta chains across the roughly 610 repertoires, and roughly 11 million of those chains were shared by two or more donors. Raw reads were error-corrected and collapsed into unique sequences by a nearest-neighbor algorithm in which closely related sequences were merged to remove PCR and sequencing errors. Alignment of CDR3 sequences to IMGT reference sequences was used to assign V, D and J gene segments. For a sequence to be retained, at least a six-nucleotide match to both a V gene segment and a J gene segment was required. A rearrangement counted as productive if the CDR3 had no stop codons and remained in frame with V and J, and every other rearrangement counted as non-productive. CDR3 was defined according to IMGT convention as the region running from the second conserved V-encoded cysteine to the conserved J-encoded phenylalanine. Sequences without an unambiguous match to a single V gene segment were excluded from the earlier analysis of about 600 of the donors. In an earlier analysis of approximately 560 of the donors, a V segment was called functional when productive rearrangements were above 56.7%, and segregating when the standard deviation between donors exceeded 5%. A statistical classification framework was built for diagnosing cytomegalovirus status from the catalog of TCR beta chain sequences. In a later analysis, TCR nucleotide sequences were compared against IMGT/GENE-DB human TR gene sequences so that V and J genes could be assigned. The TCRdist pipeline was used in a later analysis to assign CDR3 sequences and most-parsimonious VDJ recombination scenarios. In a later analysis, every TCR beta chain was defined by the combination of its CDR3 amino acid sequence and its V-gene family, and reads without a unique V-gene family were dropped. To address suspected cross-contamination and a sequencing artifact, a later analysis removed a few hundred highly shared, low-generation-probability nucleotide sequences. A later analysis calculated a clonal expansion index for each public chain from normalized within-repertoire ranks of inferred template counts. In a later analysis, generation probabilities were computed using a VDJ recombination model fitted to out-of-frame rearrangements, and the results were checked against IGoR. In a later analysis, TCR-TCR, TCR-HLA and TCR-CMV co-occurrence was scored with hypergeometric tests, and a repertoire-size bias correction was applied to TCR pairs. A later analysis estimated false discovery rates by permuting HLA or CMV assignments 20 times. In a later analysis, co-occurring TCRs were grouped using DBSCAN, with TCRdist sequence similarity added in when clustering inside HLA-allele-positive subsets. Repertoires with fewer than 30,000 or more than 120,000 public chains, plus five repertoires with anomalous nucleotide sharing, were excluded from co-occurrence clustering. Drawn from immuneACCESS, this table holds only the in-frame rearrangements with V and J called that TCRdb kept. Clones are partly lost; checked studies trace under half to an unresolved V gene and leave the rest unexplained. From that table come the V and J calls and clone size; the DNA was used to work out D and trimming. The sample table holds roughly 57,000 clones. Of the sample, around 11% falls within the top ten clones.

Summary of the overall study and its limitations: When HLA alleles, especially DR and DQ, strongly co-occurred, TCR associations were difficult to assign to individual alleles. A few of the identified cytomegalovirus-associated TCR beta chains were confirmed in vitro to be specific for cytomegalovirus antigens. Some IMGT-functional V segments, including TRBV6-2 and TRBV6-3, could not be told apart with the 87-base-pair reads, so those segments were excluded. A later analysis found that TCR association rates varied across HLA loci, with DRB1 alleles showing the most associated TCRs and HLA-C alleles the fewest. The presence/absence analyses assumed that sequencing depth was roughly uniform across donors, and that assumption may not be true. The cohort was sequenced for TCR beta chains only, and without alpha or paired-chain data the features that could be detected were limited. An association between a missense DCLRE1C variant and V-gene and J-gene trimming of TCR beta chains was found in a later genetic analysis and replicated in an independent cohort. A further reported finding was that TCR beta sequences accurately predicted the HLA-A and HLA-B alleles for most subjects in the first cohort. Roughly 17 rarely observed V segments, including chromosome 9 orphons, were excluded from the earlier analysis of about 610 of the donors because counts were too low. In an earlier analysis of 450 to 750 of the donors, most TCR beta V segments appeared in productive rearrangements about 90% or about 30% of the time, broadly matching IMGT annotations. Linkage disequilibrium might explain the correlated functional status among segregating V segments, but an unknown experimental factor could not be ruled out. According to a later genetic analysis, donors in an Asian-associated ancestry cluster had fewer N-insertions in productive TCRs than the approximately 630-donor mean. Immune exposure information for the cohort was limited to CMV serostatus. Because some donors lacked HLA typing at each locus, the association tests relied only on the typed subset. Most TCR sequences were observed very rarely across donors, whereas some public TCRs were present in many individuals. Most CMV-associated TCR beta chains appeared to be HLA-restricted in a later analysis, and the HLA associations seemed to be driven largely by CMV exposure. According to the authors, the approach could potentially be generalized to other disease states and immunological phenotypes. In the study, 150 to 200 TCR beta chains were listed as associated with cytomegalovirus. In a later analysis, HLA-associated TCR beta chains showed more clonal expansion and lower generation probabilities than non-associated chains that were equally common. A later analysis reported that several top co-occurrence clusters appeared linked to parvovirus B19, influenza, CMV and Epstein-Barr virus. The classifier was reported to diagnose cytomegalovirus status with high specificity and sensitivity in both the original cohort and the validation cohort. A cluster of highly shared sequence variants was judged likely to be a technical artifact of the sequencing pipeline. Specific HLA alleles were associated with over 15,000 TCR beta sequences at a false discovery rate of 0.05 in a later analysis.

The cohort was made up of 650 to 700 healthy bone marrow donors. All cohort members were sampled while nominally healthy, although unrecorded immune exposures were likely present. The donor was CMV seropositive and belonged to the group of a few hundred seropositive cohort members. Each donor provided a peripheral blood sample, and peripheral blood mononuclear cells were used for TCR beta sequencing. The Qiagen DNeasy Blood Extraction Kit was used to extract genomic DNA from the blood cell samples. Per the germline V gene (reference sequence), LNHDA is the CDR1 and SQIVND is the CDR2. At the junction V is shortened by 2 bases and J by 4 bases, with 14 bases in between. The CDR3 starts with the cysteine, ends with the phenylalanine, and has 15 residues. CDR3 DNA is the only sequence kept; it has 45 bases, read in frame from the first base.

In this chain, TRBV19 is recombined with TRBJ1-2; the D segment could be TRBD1, given 6 matching bases. Specimen: PBMCs. This TCR was recovered from a man aged 18 to 30 in good health and CMV-seropositive. At the DNA level, the sequence is TGTGCCAGTAGTATAAATCGGGGACACAGCTATGGCTACACCTTC. Translation gives CASSINRGHSYGYTF.